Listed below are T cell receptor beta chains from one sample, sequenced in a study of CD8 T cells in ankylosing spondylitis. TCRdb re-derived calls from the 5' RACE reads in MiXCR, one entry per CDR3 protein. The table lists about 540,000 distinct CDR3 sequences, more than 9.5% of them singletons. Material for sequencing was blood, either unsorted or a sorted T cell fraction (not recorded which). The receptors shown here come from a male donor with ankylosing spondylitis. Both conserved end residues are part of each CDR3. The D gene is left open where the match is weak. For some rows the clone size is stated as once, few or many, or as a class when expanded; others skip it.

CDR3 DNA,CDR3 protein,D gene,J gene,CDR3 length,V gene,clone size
TGTGCCAGCAGTTACTCACTACAGGGAAGCGGGGAGCTGTTTTTT,CASSYSLQGSGELFF,-,TRBJ2-2,15,TRBV6-5,-
TGTGCCACCAGTGAGGAGGGACTAGCGGGAGTACATGAGCAGTTCTTC,CATSEEGLAGVHEQFF,TRBD2,TRBJ2-1,16,TRBV24-1,-
TGTGCCAGCAGCTTCGCACGACTAGCCTTCTCCACAGATACGCAGTATTTT,CASSFARLAFSTDTQYF,TRBD2,TRBJ2-3,17,TRBV11-2,many
TGTGCCAGCCGAGGACTAGCGGGAGGGCCCGATCATGAGCAGTTCTTC,CASRGLAGGPDHEQFF,TRBD2,TRBJ2-1,16,TRBV3-1,few
TGTGCCTGGAGTAGGGACGGGGGAAATGAGCAGTTCTTC,CAWSRDGGNEQFF,-,TRBJ2-1,13,TRBV30,few
TGTGCCAGCAGTTTAGGGGTGTACACTGAAGCTTTCTTT,CASSLGVYTEAFF,-,TRBJ1-1,13,TRBV27,few
TGTGCCAGCAGCTTGCAGGTCAATCAGCCCCAGCATTTT,CASSLQVNQPQHF,-,TRBJ1-5,13,TRBV11-2,-
TGTGCCATCAGAGCGGGACAGGACCATAATTCACCCCTCCACTTT,CAIRAGQDHNSPLHF,TRBD1,TRBJ1-6,15,TRBV10-3,-
TGTGCCAGCAGCCAAGTGGGCCTCAGCGGAGAGGATACGCAGTATTTT,CASSQVGLSGEDTQYF,-,TRBJ2-3,16,TRBV14,few
TGTGCCATCAGTGAGTCAGGGCGGACAGATACGCAGTATTTT,CAISESGRTDTQYF,-,TRBJ2-3,14,TRBV10-3,few
TGCGCCAGCAGCTTGGAGGGCCCCCACGGCAAAAACATTCAGTACTTC,CASSLEGPHGKNIQYF,-,TRBJ2-4,16,TRBV5-1,few
TGTGCCAGCAGCTGGGGACAGGAAAATGAGCAGTTCTTC,CASSWGQENEQFF,TRBD1,TRBJ2-1,13,TRBV7-2,-
TGTGCCAGCAGCTTTAATGGACAGGGGACAGATACGCAGTATTTT,CASSFNGQGTDTQYF,TRBD1,TRBJ2-3,15,TRBV11-2,few
TGTGCCAGCAGCCTCGTTAAAGACACTGAAGCTTTCTTT,CASSLVKDTEAFF,-,TRBJ1-1,13,TRBV27,many
TGTGCCAGCAGCTTAGGTTTAGCCCACCAAGCAGATACGCAGTATTTT,CASSLGLAHQADTQYF,-,TRBJ2-3,16,TRBV11-2,-
TGCGCCAGCAGCTTGGAGCGGCCCACAGATACGCAGTATTTT,CASSLERPTDTQYF,-,TRBJ2-3,14,TRBV5-1,-
TGTGCCAGCACCATGCAGGGGGCCGGTAACACTGAAGCTTTCTTT,CASTMQGAGNTEAFF,TRBD1,TRBJ1-1,15,TRBV11-2,-
TGTGCCAGCAGCCGCGGGACAGGGTTTACCCGGTACACCGGGGAGCTGTTTTTT,CASSRGTGFTRYTGELFF,TRBD1,TRBJ2-2,18,TRBV12-3/TRBV12-4,-
TGTGCCAGCAGTTGGATGGGATGGGCGGGGAGCACAGATACGCAGTATTTT,CASSWMGWAGSTDTQYF,-,TRBJ2-3,17,TRBV6-2/TRBV6-3,-
TGTGCCACCAGTGACCCCAACCGACGGCGGGCGTCCGGGGGAGATACGCAGTATTTT,CATSDPNRRRASGGDTQYF,-,TRBJ2-3,19,TRBV24-1,-
TGTGCCAGCACCTTCGGGGACAGGGACATAGAGCCCCAGCATTTT,CASTFGDRDIEPQHF,TRBD1,TRBJ1-5,15,TRBV12-3/TRBV12-4,few
TGCGCCAGCAGTGAGTTGCGGAGGGGAATCAATGAGCAGTTCTTC,CASSELRRGINEQFF,-,TRBJ2-1,15,TRBV10-1,-
TGTGCCAGCAGCCAAAGAGACCTGGGGAATGAGCAGTTCTTC,CASSQRDLGNEQFF,-,TRBJ2-1,14,TRBV3-1,-
TGTGCCAGCAGCCCCGTGGGCAGGGCCTACAATGAGCAGTTCTTC,CASSPVGRAYNEQFF,-,TRBJ2-1,15,TRBV7-2,few
TGTGCCACCAGTGATACGGGAGAAGACAATGAGCAGTTCTTC,CATSDTGEDNEQFF,-,TRBJ2-1,14,TRBV24-1,few
TGTGCCAGCAGCGTCGCCCCAGCAGGCGGGAAAGCCTACGAGCAGTACTTC,CASSVAPAGGKAYEQYF,-,TRBJ2-7,17,TRBV9,few
TGCAGTGCTAGGGTCCGCTCGGGGATCTCCTACAATGAGCAGTTCTTC,CSARVRSGISYNEQFF,-,TRBJ2-1,16,TRBV20-1,-
TGCAGTGCTTCGACTCGCTCCTACGAGCAGTACTTC,CSASTRSYEQYF,-,TRBJ2-7,12,TRBV20-1,many
TGTGCCAGTACCAGCAATATCGGGGTCGAGCAGTACTTC,CASTSNIGVEQYF,-,TRBJ2-7,13,TRBV19,few
TGTGCCAGCAGTTTAGCGACGACGGAGACCCAGTACTTC,CASSLATTETQYF,-,TRBJ2-5,13,TRBV12-3/TRBV12-4,few
TGTGCCACCAGTGACACCGGGACGGACATCTATGGCTACACCTTC,CATSDTGTDIYGYTF,-,TRBJ1-2,15,TRBV24-1,few
TGTGCCAGCAGCTATCGGACAGGGAATTCACCCCTCCACTTT,CASSYRTGNSPLHF,TRBD1,TRBJ1-6,14,TRBV7-9,-
TGTGCCAGCAGACTAAGGGGGTCCAACAATGAGCAGTTCTTC,CASRLRGSNNEQFF,-,TRBJ2-1,14,TRBV14,once
TGTGCCAGCAGTTCCGCCGGGACAAAGACAGATACGCAGTATTTT,CASSSAGTKTDTQYF,-,TRBJ2-3,15,TRBV12-3/TRBV12-4,few
TGTGCCAGCAGCGATAACTTGGTGGAGACCCAGTACTTC,CASSDNLVETQYF,-,TRBJ2-5,13,TRBV14,-
TGTGCCACCCTCCCGAGGGGGGGAAAGAACACTGAAGCTTTCTTT,CATLPRGGKNTEAFF,-,TRBJ1-1,15,TRBV10-3,-
TGCGCCAGCAAAGCCCGGACAGGGATTTCCTACGAGCAGTACTTC,CASKARTGISYEQYF,TRBD1,TRBJ2-7,15,TRBV5-1,-
TGCAGTGCTAGAGTAGGGACAGGGAGTTCACCCCTCCACTTT,CSARVGTGSSPLHF,TRBD1,TRBJ1-6,14,TRBV20-1,many
TGCGCCAGCAGCCAAGCCCAGGGGGCCTTGGGCTACACCTTC,CASSQAQGALGYTF,TRBD1,TRBJ1-2,14,TRBV4-1,few
TGCAGCGTTGAAGTAACCAGCGCCAATGAGCAGTTCTTC,CSVEVTSANEQFF,-,TRBJ2-1,13,TRBV29-1,-
TGTGCCAGCAGCCAAGGCATCCAGTCCTACAATGAGCAGTTCTTC,CASSQGIQSYNEQFF,-,TRBJ2-1,15,TRBV3-1,-
TGTGCCAGCTCAAGTCTGGATACGAGTACAGGCACTGAAGCTTTCTTT,CASSSLDTSTGTEAFF,-,TRBJ1-1,16,TRBV18,few
TGTGCCAGCAGCCAAGTGGGCTTCTCTGGAAACACCATATATTTT,CASSQVGFSGNTIYF,-,TRBJ1-3,15,TRBV14,-
TGTGCCAGCAGCTTATTGTTACACGCTGGCAATGAGCAGTTCTTC,CASSLLLHAGNEQFF,-,TRBJ2-1,15,TRBV11-2,-
TGCAGTGCTAGAGATTGGGAGGGCGGTGGAAACATTCAGTACTTC,CSARDWEGGGNIQYF,TRBD2,TRBJ2-4,15,TRBV20-1,few
TGCAGTGCTAGAGTCCCGGGGCTAGCGGGCACAGATACGCAGTATTTT,CSARVPGLAGTDTQYF,TRBD2,TRBJ2-3,16,TRBV20-1,once
TGTGCCAGCAGCCAAGCCCTGCGAGAATACAATGAGCAGTTCTTC,CASSQALREYNEQFF,-,TRBJ2-1,15,TRBV4-2,-